The 16 T cell receptor beta chains presented below share a single source sample, sequenced in a study of kidney transplant recipient with SARS-CoV-2 infection. MiXCR, run by TCRdb on the reads, gives a single entry per CDR3 protein. Counted here are about 240,000 distinct CDR3 sequences, 29% occurring once; the ten biggest clones make up roughly 7%. This specimen was a blood sample, taken at baseline and between days 110 and 120 from a kidney transplant recipient. The receptors originated from a male patient aged 25-45 years who had COVID-19 and was a kidney transplant recipient. Among the T cells, some may be from the graft donor.

Concerning this clonotype: Just one base apart from a much larger clone, this may be a read error. V usage is TRBV10-3 and J usage is TRBJ2-2, with TRBD2 identical over 8 bases. Germline-derived CDR1 and CDR2 are ENHRY and SYGVKD. This CDR3 is 14 amino acids long. J was trimmed by 7 bases and V by 3 bases; bases with no gene match: 4. The CDR3 coding sequence is TGTGCCATCAGTGACGGGAGGGACAACGGGGAGCTGTTTTTT. Its protein is CAISDGRDNGELFF.

This clonotype has at least ten counts. V gene TRBV10-3 combines with J gene TRBJ1-1; 7 bases are a match to TRBD1. This CDR3 has 16 amino acids. Germline lookup yields CDR1 ENHRY and CDR2 SYGVKD. Germline trimming cut 7 bases from V and 4 bases from J; bases unmatched to any gene: 15. CDR3 region: CAITGEGAVRGTEAFF. CDR3 DNA: TGTGCCATCACCGGAGAGGGGGCTGTAAGGGGCACTGAAGCTTTCTTT.

This clonotype was counted a few times. The chain joins TRBV6-5 to TRBJ2-3; D gene uncertain. This CDR3 has 14 amino acids. V lost 2 bases and J lost 8, with 14 bases in between. From germline, CDR1 is MNHEY and CDR2 SVGAGI. The CDR3 nucleotides are TGTGCCAGCAGTTACGATCAAGGGTGGAGTACGCAGTATTTT. Its protein product is CASSYDQGWSTQYF.

There are many counts of this clonotype. This rearrangement joins TRBV5-5 to TRBJ2-2; D not certain. This CDR3 contains 16 residues. Germline-derived CDR1 and CDR2 are SGHKS and YYEKEE (reference sequence). V lost 4 bases and J lost 2, with 15 bases in between. For the CDR3, the DNA is TGTGCCAGCAGCCCTCCCCCGGCTGTAAACACCGGGGAGCTGTTTTTT. Translation: CASSPPPAVNTGELFF.

For this clonotype: Because it lacks the conserved phenylalanine or tryptophan at the end, this CDR3 is likely a read error. The V call is TRBV5-4, the J call TRBJ1-2, with D unclear. The CDR3 contains 16 residues. Trimming took off 7 bases at V and 4 bases at J, with 23 bases between the two ends. In germline, CDR1 is SGHNT, CDR2 YYREEE (reference sequence). DNA for the CDR3: TGTGCCAGCCCGGACGCCGTACCAGGAAAGACCTATGGCTACACCCTC. Its translation: CASPDAVPGKTYGYTL.

The chain couples TRBV10-3 to TRBJ2-1, with 10 bases identical to TRBD1. CDR3 length: 15 residues. Per germline, CDR1 ENHRY and CDR2 SYGVKD. V was clipped by 0 bases and J by 4 bases; unmatched bases: 0. This CDR3 is CAISESDRGYNEQFF. The DNA for the CDR3 is TGTGCCATCAGTGAGTCGGACAGGGGGTACAATGAGCAGTTCTTC.

The chain links TRBV5-4 to TRBJ1-2, with unresolved D. V lost 9 bases to trimming and J lost 4 bases, with 25 bases between them. Germline loops: CDR1 SGHNT, CDR2 YYREEE (reference sequence). The CDR3 covers 16 residues. CDR3 coding DNA: TGTGCCAACATAGTTTACGTACCAGGAAAGACCTATGGCTACACCTTC. It specifies CANIVYVPGKTYGYTF. The variable domain in full, with the rest retrieved from reference TRBV5-4 and TRBJ1-2, is ETGVTQSPTHLIKTRGQQVTLRCSSQSGHNTVSWYQQALGQGPQFIFQYYREEENGRGNFPPRFSGLQFPNYSSELNVNALELDDSALYLCANIVYVPGKTYGYTFGSGTRLTVV.

The genes are TRBV30 and TRBJ1-1, with 8 positions matching TRBD1. CDR3 size: 13 residues. V lost 2 bases, J lost 1 base, and 0 bases stayed unmatched. The germline CDR1 and CDR2 sequences are GTSNPN and SVGIG (reference sequence). Here the CDR3 reads CAWSTGGNTEAFF. The CDR3 nucleotides are TGTGCCTGGAGTACAGGGGGGAACACTGAAGCTTTCTTT.

This clonotype occurred many times. The chain combines TRBV3-1 with TRBJ1-5, with 8 bases that match TRBD1. The germline gives CDR1 LGHDT, CDR2 YNNKEL (reference sequence). CDR3 length equals 14 residues. After removal of 4 bases from V and 5 bases from J, the junction contained 4 bases not matched to a gene. The CDR3 nucleotides are TGTGCCAGCAGCCGTGGGACAGGCCATCAGCCCCAGCATTTT. Its translation is CASSRGTGHQPQHF. The full variable domain, in which reference TRBV3-1 and TRBJ1-5 provide the parts outside the CDR3, is DTAVSQTPKYLVTQMGNDKSIKCEQNLGHDTMYWYKQDSKKFLKIMFSYNNKELIINETVPNRFSPKSPDKAHLNLHINSLELGDSAVYFCASSRGTGHQPQHFGDGTRLSIL.

This clonotype was found many times. This chain links TRBV15 with TRBJ2-7; TRBD2 matches 8 bases. This CDR3 is built from 13 residues. Germline V gene data show CDR1 as LNHNV and CDR2 as YYDKDF (reference sequence). The CDR3 is CATSRESGGTPSV. The CDR3 DNA follows: TGTGCCACCAGCAGAGAAAGCGGGGGCACCCCGAGCGTC.

About this clonotype itself: Given a much more abundant clone one base away, this may be a read error. V usage is TRBV19 and J usage is TRBJ1-5; weak D call: TRBD1 (5 bases). In germline, CDR1 is LNHDA, CDR2 SQIVND (reference sequence). This CDR3 contains 14 residues. Between the trimmed V and J ends, which lost 7 bases and 3 bases, there was a span of 13 bases. CDR3 sequence: CASNIRGYNQPQHF. The CDR3 DNA follows: TGTGCCAGTAATATCCGGGGCTACAATCAGCCCCAGCATTTT.

Remarks on this clonotype: A much larger clone sits a single nucleotide away, making a read error possible. The V call is TRBV2, the J call TRBJ2-3, with 12 bases lining up with TRBD2. The CDR3 totals 19 residues. From germline, CDR1 is SNHLY and CDR2 FYNNEI. Trimming at V came to 11 bases and at J to 5 bases, leaving 23 bases not matched to a gene. CDR3 DNA sequence: TGTGCCGGCACCGGAGGGCGGACCGGGACTAGCGGGTCGTTAGATACGCAGTATTTT. It is translated as CAGTGGRTGTSGSLDTQYF.

Of note for this clonotype: Since a much larger clone is just one base distant, this may be a read error. The rearrangement links TRBV5-1 to TRBJ1-2; 9 bases agree with TRBD1. Germline-derived CDR1 and CDR2 are SGHRS and YFSETQ. CDR3 size: 13 residues. The CDR3 region has the DNA TGCGCCAGGACCACAGGGGGCTTCTTTGGCTACGCCTTC. Translating gives CARTTGGFFGYAF. Full variable domain (missing parts from reference TRBV5-1 and TRBJ1-2): KAGVTQTPRYLIKTRGQQVTLSCSPISGHRSVSWYQQTPGQGLQFLFEYFSETQRNKGNFPGRFSGRQFSNSRSEMNVSTLELGDSALYLCARTTGGFFGYAFGSGTRLTVV.

This clonotype was counted at least ten times. V and J are TRBV6-2 or TRBV6-3 and TRBJ1-2; TRBD1 might be the D (5 bases). V dropped 5 bases and J dropped 4 bases, with 23 bases sitting between them. The germline CDR1 and CDR2 sequences are MNHEY and SVGEGT. The CDR3 loop spans 17 amino acids. The CDR3 region has the DNA TGTGCCAGCAGTAGCGGGGACTGCATCGGAAAGACCTATGGCTACACCTTC. Its translation is CASSSGDCIGKTYGYTF.

This clonotype qualifies as medium-sized. This sequence joins TRBV7-7 and TRBJ2-2, with 11 bases aligning to TRBD2. V was clipped by 1 base and J by 6 bases; unmatched bases: 7. The CDR3 runs 17 residues. Germline values: CDR1 SSHAT, CDR2 FNYEAQ (reference sequence). CDR3 DNA sequence: TGTGCCAGCAGCTTAGATGTTACTAGCGGGAGTTCCGGGGAGCTGTTTTTT. The encoded protein is CASSLDVTSGSSGELFF.

At least ten counts were recorded for this clonotype. J is TRBJ1-1 and V is TRBV20-1; tentative D call: TRBD1 (5 bases). CDR3 length equals 14 residues. Between the trimmed V and J ends, which lost 2 bases and 1 base, there was a span of 11 bases. The germline V gene has CDR1 DFQATT and CDR2 SNEGSKA (reference sequence). The CDR3 region has the DNA TGCAGTGCTAGATCCGGGGGTTCGAACACTGAAGCTTTCTTT. Its translation is CSARSGGSNTEAFF.